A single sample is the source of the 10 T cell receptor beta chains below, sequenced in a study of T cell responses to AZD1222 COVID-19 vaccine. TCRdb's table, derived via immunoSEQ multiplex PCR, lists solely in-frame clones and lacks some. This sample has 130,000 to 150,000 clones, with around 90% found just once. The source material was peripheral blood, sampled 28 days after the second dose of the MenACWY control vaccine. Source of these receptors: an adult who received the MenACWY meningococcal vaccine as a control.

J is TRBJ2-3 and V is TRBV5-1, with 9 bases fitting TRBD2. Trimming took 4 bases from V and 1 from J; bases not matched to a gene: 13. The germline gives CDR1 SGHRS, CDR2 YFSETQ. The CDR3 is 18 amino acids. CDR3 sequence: CASSPGAGGPWGTDTQYF. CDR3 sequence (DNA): TGCGCCAGCAGCCCCGGGGCGGGAGGGCCCTGGGGCACAGATACGCAGTATTTT. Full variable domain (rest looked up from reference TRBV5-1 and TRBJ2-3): KAGVTQTPRYLIKTRGQQVTLSCSPISGHRSVSWYQQTPGQGLQFLFEYFSETQRNKGNFPGRFSGRQFSNSRSEMNVSTLELGDSALYLCASSPGAGGPWGTDTQYFGPGTRLTVL.

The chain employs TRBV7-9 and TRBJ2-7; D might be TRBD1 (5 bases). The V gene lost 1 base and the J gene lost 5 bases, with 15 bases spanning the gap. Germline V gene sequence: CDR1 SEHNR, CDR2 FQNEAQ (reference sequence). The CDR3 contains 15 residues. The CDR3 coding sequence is TGTGCCAGCAGCTTAGGTTCGGCAGGGATCAACGAGCAGTACTTC. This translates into CASSLGSAGINEQYF. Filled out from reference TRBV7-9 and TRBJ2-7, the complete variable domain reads DTGVSQNPRHKITKRGQNVTFRCDPISEHNRLYWYRQTLGQGPEFLTYFQNEAQLEKSRLLSDRFSAERPKGSFSTLEIQRTEQGDSAMYLCASSLGSAGINEQYFGPGTRLTVT.

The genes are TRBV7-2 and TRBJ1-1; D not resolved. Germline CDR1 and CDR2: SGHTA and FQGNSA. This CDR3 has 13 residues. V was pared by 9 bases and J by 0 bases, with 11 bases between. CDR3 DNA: TGTGCCAGTCATCTCACACTGAACACTGAAGCTTTCTTT. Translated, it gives CASHLTLNTEAFF.

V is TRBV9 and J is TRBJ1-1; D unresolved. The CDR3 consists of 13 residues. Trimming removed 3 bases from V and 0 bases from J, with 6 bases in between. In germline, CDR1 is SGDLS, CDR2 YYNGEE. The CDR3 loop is CASSAHMNTEAFF. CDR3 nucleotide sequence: TGTGCCAGCAGCGCCCATATGAACACTGAAGCTTTCTTT. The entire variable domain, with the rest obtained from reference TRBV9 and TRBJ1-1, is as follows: DSGVTQTPKHLITATGQRVTLRCSPRSGDLSVYWYQQSLDQGLQFLIQYYNGEERAKGNILERFSAQQFPDLHSELNLSSLELGDSALYFCASSAHMNTEAFFGQGTRLTVV.

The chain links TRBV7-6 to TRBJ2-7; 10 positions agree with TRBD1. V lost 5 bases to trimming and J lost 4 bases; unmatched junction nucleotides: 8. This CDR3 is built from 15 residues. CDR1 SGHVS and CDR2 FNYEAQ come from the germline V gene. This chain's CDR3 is CASSPAGTGEYEQYF. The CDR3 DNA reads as TGTGCCAGCAGCCCAGCCGGGACAGGGGAGTACGAGCAGTACTTC.

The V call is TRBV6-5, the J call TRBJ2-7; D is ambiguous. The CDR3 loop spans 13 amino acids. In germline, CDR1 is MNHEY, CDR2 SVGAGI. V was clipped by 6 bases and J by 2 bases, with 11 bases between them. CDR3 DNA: TGTGCCAGCAGCGTCACAGAGACCTACGAGCAGTACTTC. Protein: CASSVTETYEQYF.

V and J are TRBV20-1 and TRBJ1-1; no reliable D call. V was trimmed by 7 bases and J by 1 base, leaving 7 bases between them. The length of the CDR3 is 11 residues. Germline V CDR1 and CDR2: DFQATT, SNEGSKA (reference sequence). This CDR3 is CSVTQNTEAFF. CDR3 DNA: TGCAGTGTTACACAGAACACTGAAGCTTTCTTT.

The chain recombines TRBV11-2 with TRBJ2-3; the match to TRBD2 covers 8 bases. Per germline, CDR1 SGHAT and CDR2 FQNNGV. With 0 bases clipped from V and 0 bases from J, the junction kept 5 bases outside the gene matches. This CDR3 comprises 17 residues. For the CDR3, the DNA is TGTGCCAGCAGCTTAGAGCTTAGCGGGACTAGCACAGATACGCAGTATTTT. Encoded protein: CASSLELSGTSTDTQYF.

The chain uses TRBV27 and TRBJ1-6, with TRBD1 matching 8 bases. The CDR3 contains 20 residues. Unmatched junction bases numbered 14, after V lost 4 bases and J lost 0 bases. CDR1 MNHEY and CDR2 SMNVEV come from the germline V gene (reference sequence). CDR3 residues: CASSYNPGQANSSYNSPLHF. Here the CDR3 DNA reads TGTGCCAGCAGTTACAATCCGGGACAGGCGAATTCCTCCTATAATTCACCCCTCCACTTT.

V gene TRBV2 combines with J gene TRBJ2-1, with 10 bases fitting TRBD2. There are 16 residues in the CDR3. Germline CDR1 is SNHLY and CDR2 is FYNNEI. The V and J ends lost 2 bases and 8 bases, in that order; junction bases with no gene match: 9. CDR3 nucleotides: TGTGCCAGCAGTGAATTAGCGGGAGGAATTTTGGATGAGCAGTTCTTC. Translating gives CASSELAGGILDEQFF.